The clone carrying this T cell receptor (beta chain) was seen at least ten times. What it binds is not known. From the multiplex PCR reads, TCRdb called clonotypes with MiXCR, one entry per CDR3 protein. The data hold about 66,000 distinct CDR3 sequences, with less than 50% observed a single time. The V segment lost 1 base and the J segment 2 bases; nucleotides outside the gene matches: 4. Germline-derived CDR1 and CDR2 are SNHLY and FYNNEI. The CDR3 length is 17 residues. The sample belongs to a study of breast tumors, draining lymph nodes, adjacent tissues. Study observations and caveats: Compared with lymph nodes, tumors were less diverse; compared with nontumor tissue, more.

The TCR comes from a female donor with breast cancer. Some clones in this sample may be carry-over from other donors' samples. The sequenced sample consisted of breast tumor tissue. V and J are TRBV2 and TRBJ2-6, with 8 positions matching TRBD1. The CDR3 sequence: CASSEEQGVAGANVLTF. CDR3 DNA sequence: TGTGCCAGCAGTGAAGAACAGGGGGTTGCTGGGGCCAACGTCCTGACTTTC.